This T cell receptor (beta chain) is drawn from a study of T cell changes during pregnancy in multiple sclerosis. Clones were sequenced by immunoSEQ multiplex PCR, and TCRdb holds only the in-frame ones, with some missing. There are about 40,000 clones in the sample; roughly 94% occur only once, and about 1.8% lies in the top ten. This CDR3 spans 14 amino acids. Germline CDR1 is SGHNT and CDR2 is YYREEE (reference sequence). The V and J ends lost 0 bases and 2 bases respectively, with 9 bases between them. Here the sequenced sample was peripheral blood, taken in the third trimester of pregnancy. The chain recombines TRBV5-4 with TRBJ2-7; a weak D match, TRBD1 (6 bases). The sequence was obtained from a female donor with multiple sclerosis, enrolled in a pregnancy study. The CDR3 region is CASSLGGQAYEQYF. The CDR3 DNA sequence: TGTGCCAGCAGCTTGGGGGGACAAGCCTACGAGCAGTACTTC.